This TCR beta chain stems from a study of blood T cell repertoires in COVID-19. Overall study context: The origin of the acute and convalescent COVID-19 samples was the United States, Italy and Spain. In each case, the material was cDNA or gDNA derived from T cells, B-cell-depleted T cells, or PBMCs.

Losses at the gene ends were 5 bases for V and 6 bases for J; bases not matched to a gene: 17. This CDR3 spans 18 amino acids. Germline lookup yields CDR1 MDHEN and CDR2 SYDVKM. In the original processing: Scientists estimated how many nucleated cells there were by amplifying reference gene primers. The protocol was immunoSEQ multiplex PCR, while the TCRdb copy is restricted to in-frame clones and leaves out a portion. That table furnishes V, J and clone size, whereas the DNA furnished D and trimming. The repertoire includes 9,500 to 15,000 clones, roughly 73% of them detected once, and around 30% sits in the top ten.

This TCR derives from a human donor in a cohort sampled during active COVID-19. The sequencing sample was made of peripheral blood. The chain employs TRBV28 and TRBJ2-3, with 10 bases that match TRBD1. In DNA, the CDR3 is TGTGCCAGCAGTACCCCCACGATCCAAGGGACAGGGGCTGATACGCAGTATTTT. Encoded protein: CASSTPTIQGTGADTQYF.